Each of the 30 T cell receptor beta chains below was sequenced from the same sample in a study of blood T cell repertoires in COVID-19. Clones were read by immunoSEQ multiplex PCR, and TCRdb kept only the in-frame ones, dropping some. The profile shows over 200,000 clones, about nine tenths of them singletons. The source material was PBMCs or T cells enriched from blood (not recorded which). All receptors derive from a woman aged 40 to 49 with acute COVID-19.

Here the CDR3 reads CASSQQANGYTF. The CDR3 coding sequence is TGTGCCAGCAGTCAACAGGCGAATGGCTACACCTTC. The chain combines TRBV2 with TRBJ1-2; D perhaps matches TRBD1 (5 bases). V gave up 5 bases and J gave up 6 bases, with 10 bases separating them. This CDR3 contains 12 residues. CDR1 is SNHLY, CDR2 FYNNEI, per germline. Combining the CDR3 with reference TRBV2 and TRBJ1-2 gives the whole variable domain EPEVTQTPSHQVTQMGQEVILRCVPISNHLYFYWYRQILGQKVEFLVSFYNNEISEKSEIFDDQFSVERPDGSNFTLKIRSTKLEDSAMYFCASSQQANGYTFGSGTRLTVV.

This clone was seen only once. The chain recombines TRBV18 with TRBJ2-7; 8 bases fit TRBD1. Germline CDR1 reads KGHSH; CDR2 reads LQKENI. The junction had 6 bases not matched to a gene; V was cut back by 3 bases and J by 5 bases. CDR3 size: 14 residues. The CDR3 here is CASSPRTGRNEQYF. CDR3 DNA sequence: TGTGCCAGCTCACCGAGGACAGGGAGAAACGAGCAGTACTTC.

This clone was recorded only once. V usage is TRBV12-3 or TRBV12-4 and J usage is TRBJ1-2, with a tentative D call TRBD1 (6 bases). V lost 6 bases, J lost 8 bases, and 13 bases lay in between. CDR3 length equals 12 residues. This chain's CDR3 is CASSTGWQGYTF. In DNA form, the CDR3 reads TGTGCCAGCAGCACAGGGTGGCAGGGCTACACCTTC.

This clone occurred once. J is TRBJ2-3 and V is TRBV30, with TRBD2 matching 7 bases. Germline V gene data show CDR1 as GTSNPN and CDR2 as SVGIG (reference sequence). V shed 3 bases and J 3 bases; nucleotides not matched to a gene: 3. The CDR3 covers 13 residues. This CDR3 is CAWRASGTDTQYF. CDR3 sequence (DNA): TGTGCCTGGAGGGCTAGCGGTACAGATACGCAGTATTTT. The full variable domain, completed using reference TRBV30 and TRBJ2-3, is SQTIHQWPATLVQPVGSPLSLECTVEGTSNPNLYWYRQAAGRGLQLLFYSVGIGQISSEVPQNLSASRPQDRQFILSSKKLLLSDSGFYLCAWRASGTDTQYFGPGTRLTVL.

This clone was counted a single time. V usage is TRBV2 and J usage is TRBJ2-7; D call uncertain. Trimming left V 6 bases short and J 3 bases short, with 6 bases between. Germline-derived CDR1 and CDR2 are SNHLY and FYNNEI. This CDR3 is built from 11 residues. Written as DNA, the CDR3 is TGTGCCAGCAGGGCGGTCTACGAGCAGTACTTC. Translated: CASRAVYEQYF.

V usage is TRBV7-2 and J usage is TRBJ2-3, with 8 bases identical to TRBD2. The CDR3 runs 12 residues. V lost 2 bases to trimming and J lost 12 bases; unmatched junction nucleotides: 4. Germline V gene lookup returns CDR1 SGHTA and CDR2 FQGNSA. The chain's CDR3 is CASSLPGTSQYF. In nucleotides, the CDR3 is TGTGCCAGCAGCTTACCAGGGACTAGTCAGTATTTT. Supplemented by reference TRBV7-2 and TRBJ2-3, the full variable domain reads GAGVSQSPSNKVTEKGKDVELRCDPISGHTALYWYRQSLGQGLEFLIYFQGNSAPDKSGLPSDRFSAERTGGSVSTLTIQRTQQEDSAVYLCASSLPGTSQYFGPGTRLTVL.

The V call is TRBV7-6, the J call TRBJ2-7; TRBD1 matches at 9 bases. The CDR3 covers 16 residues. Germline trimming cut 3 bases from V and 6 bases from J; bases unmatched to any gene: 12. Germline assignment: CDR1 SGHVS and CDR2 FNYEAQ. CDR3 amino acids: CASSLGTGHVSGEQYF. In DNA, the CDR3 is TGTGCCAGCAGCTTGGGGACAGGGCATGTATCGGGCGAGCAGTACTTC.

CDR3 residues: CASSLDGERGRREQYF. The CDR3 nucleotides read TGTGCCAGCAGCTTAGATGGTGAGCGGGGGCGGCGCGAGCAGTACTTC. V is TRBV7-2 and J is TRBJ2-7; TRBD2 agrees at 8 bases. Germline CDR1 and CDR2: SGHTA and FQGNSA. Germline trimming cut 1 base from V and 6 bases from J; bases unmatched to any gene: 11. This CDR3 is built from 16 residues.

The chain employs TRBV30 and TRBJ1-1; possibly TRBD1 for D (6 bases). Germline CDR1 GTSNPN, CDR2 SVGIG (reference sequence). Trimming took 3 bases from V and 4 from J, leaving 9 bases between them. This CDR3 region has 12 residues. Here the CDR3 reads CAWSTGPTEAFF. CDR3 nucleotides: TGTGCCTGGAGCACAGGGCCCACTGAAGCTTTCTTT.

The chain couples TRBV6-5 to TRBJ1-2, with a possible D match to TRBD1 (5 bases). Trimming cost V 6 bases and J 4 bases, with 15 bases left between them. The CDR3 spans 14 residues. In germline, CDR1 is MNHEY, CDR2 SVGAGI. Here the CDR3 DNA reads TGTGCCAGCAGGGATGCAGGGTCGGGCTATGGCTACACCTTC. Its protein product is CASRDAGSGYGYTF.

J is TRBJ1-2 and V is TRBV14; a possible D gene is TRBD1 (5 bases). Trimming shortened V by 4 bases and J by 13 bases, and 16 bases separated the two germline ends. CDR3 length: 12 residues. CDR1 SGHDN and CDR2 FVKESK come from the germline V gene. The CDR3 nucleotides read TGTGCCAGCAGCCTCCAGGCCGGGGGTAGCACCTTC. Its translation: CASSLQAGGSTF.

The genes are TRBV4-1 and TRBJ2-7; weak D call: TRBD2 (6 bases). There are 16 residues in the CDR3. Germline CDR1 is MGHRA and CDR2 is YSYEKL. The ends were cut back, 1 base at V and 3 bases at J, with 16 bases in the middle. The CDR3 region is CASSQAPGLEGYEQYF. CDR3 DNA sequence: TGCGCCAGCAGCCAAGCCCCCGGCCTGGAGGGCTACGAGCAGTACTTC.

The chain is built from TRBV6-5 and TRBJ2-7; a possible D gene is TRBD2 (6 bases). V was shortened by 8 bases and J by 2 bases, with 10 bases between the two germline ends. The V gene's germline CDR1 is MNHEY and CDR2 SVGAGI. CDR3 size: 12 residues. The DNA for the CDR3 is TGTGCCAGCGGAAGCGGGCCCTACGAGCAGTACTTC. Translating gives CASGSGPYEQYF.

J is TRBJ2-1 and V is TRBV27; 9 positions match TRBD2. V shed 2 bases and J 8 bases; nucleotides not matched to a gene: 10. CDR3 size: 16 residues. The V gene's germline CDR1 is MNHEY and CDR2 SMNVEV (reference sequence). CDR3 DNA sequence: TGTGCCAGCAGTTTACCCCGCGGGAGGGCTAGGGATGAGCAGTTCTTC. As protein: CASSLPRGRARDEQFF.

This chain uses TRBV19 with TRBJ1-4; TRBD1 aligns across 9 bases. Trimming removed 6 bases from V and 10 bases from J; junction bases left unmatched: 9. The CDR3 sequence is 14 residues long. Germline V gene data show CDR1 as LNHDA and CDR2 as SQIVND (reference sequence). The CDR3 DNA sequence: TGTGCCAGTAGGACCGGGACAGGGTTGGGAAAACTGTTTTTT. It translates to CASRTGTGLGKLFF. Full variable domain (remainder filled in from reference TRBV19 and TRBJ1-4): DGGITQSPKYLFRKEGQNVTLSCEQNLNHDAMYWYRQDPGQGLRLIYYSQIVNDFQKGDIAEGYSVSREKKESFPLTVTSAQKNPTAFYLCASRTGTGLGKLFFGSGTQLSVL.

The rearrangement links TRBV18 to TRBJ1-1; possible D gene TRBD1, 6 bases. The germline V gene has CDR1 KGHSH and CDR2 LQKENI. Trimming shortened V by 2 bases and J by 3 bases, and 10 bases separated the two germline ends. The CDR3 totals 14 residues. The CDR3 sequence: CASSPNPGDTEAFF. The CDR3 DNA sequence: TGTGCCAGCTCACCAAATCCAGGGGACACTGAAGCTTTCTTT.

DNA of the CDR3: TGTGCCACCAGTAACAGGGAAGGCTCACCCCTCCACTTT. This codes for CATSNREGSPLHF. The V gene is TRBV24-1, the J gene TRBJ1-6; possibly TRBD1 for D (6 bases). V was cut by 6 bases and J by 10 bases, with 12 bases left in between. CDR1 is KGHDR, CDR2 SFDVKD, per germline. The CDR3 runs 13 residues.

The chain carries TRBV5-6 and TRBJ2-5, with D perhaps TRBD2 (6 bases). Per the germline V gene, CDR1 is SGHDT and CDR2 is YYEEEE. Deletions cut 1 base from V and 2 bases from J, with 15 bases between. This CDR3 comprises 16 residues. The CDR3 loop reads CASSLSGVGIQETQYF. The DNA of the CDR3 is TGTGCCAGCAGCTTGTCGGGGGTCGGTATACAAGAGACCCAGTACTTC.

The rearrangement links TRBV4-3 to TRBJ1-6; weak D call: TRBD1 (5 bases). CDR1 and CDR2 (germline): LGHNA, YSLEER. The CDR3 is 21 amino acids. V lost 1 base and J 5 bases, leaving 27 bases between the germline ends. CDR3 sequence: CASSQGKLAGPFQFDNSPLHF. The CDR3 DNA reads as TGCGCCAGCAGCCAAGGTAAGTTGGCAGGGCCCTTCCAGTTCGATAATTCACCCCTCCACTTT.

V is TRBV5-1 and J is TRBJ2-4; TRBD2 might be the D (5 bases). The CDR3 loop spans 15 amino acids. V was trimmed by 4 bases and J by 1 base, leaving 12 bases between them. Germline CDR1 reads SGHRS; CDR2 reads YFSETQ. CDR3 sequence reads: CASSDYGKAKNIQYF. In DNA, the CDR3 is TGCGCCAGCAGCGATTACGGGAAGGCCAAAAACATTCAGTACTTC.

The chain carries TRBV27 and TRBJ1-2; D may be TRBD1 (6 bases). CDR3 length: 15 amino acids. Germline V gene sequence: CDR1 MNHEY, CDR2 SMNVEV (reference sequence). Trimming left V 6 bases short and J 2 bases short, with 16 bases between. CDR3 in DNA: TGTGCCAGCAGCCGTGGCGGGGGCAACAACTATGGCTACACCTTC. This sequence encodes CASSRGGGNNYGYTF.

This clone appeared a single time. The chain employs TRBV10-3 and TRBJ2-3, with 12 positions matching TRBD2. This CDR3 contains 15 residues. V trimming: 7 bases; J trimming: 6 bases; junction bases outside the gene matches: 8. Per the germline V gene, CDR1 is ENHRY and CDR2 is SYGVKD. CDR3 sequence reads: CAIKSSGGDVDTQYF. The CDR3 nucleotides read TGTGCCATCAAATCTAGCGGGGGGGACGTCGATACGCAGTATTTT.

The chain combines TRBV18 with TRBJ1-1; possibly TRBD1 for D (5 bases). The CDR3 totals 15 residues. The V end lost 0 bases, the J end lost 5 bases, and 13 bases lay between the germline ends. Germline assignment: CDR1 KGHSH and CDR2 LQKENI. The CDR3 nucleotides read TGTGCCAGCTCACCACCTCCTGGGCGGGGGACTGAAGCTTTCTTT. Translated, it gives CASSPPPGRGTEAFF. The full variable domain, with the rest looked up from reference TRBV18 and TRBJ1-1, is NAGVMQNPRHLVRRRGQEARLRCSPMKGHSHVYWYRQLPEEGLKFMVYLQKENIIDESGMPKERFSAEFPKEGPSILRIQQVVRGDSAAYFCASSPPPGRGTEAFFGQGTRLTVV.

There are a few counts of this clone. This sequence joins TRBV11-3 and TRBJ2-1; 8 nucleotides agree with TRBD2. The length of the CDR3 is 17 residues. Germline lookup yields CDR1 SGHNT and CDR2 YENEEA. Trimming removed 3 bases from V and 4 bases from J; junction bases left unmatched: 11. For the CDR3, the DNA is TGTGCCAGCAGCTTGGAACGGGAGGGCGTTAAATACAATGAGCAGTTCTTC. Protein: CASSLEREGVKYNEQFF.

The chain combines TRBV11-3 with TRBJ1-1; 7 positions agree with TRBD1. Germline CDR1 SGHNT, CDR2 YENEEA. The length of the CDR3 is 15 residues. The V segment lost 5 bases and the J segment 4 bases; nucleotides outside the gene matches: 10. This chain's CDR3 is CASSTLGAGGTEAFF. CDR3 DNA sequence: TGTGCCAGCAGCACTCTAGGGGCAGGGGGCACTGAAGCTTTCTTT. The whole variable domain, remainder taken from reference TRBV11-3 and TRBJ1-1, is EAGVVQSPRYKIIEKKQPVAFWCNPISGHNTLYWYLQNLGQGPELLIRYENEEAVDDSQLPKDRFSAERLKGVDSTLKIQPAELGDSAVYLCASSTLGAGGTEAFFGQGTRLTVV.

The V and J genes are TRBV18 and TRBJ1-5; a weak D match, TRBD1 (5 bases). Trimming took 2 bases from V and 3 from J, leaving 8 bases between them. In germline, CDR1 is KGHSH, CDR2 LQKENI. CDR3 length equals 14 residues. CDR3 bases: TGTGCCAGCTCACCAGACAGTACCAATCAGCCCCAGCATTTT. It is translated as CASSPDSTNQPQHF.

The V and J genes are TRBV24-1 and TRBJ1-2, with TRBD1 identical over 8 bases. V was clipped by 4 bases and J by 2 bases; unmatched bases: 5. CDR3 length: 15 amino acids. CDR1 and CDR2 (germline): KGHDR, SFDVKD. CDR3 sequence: CATSDRQGANYGYTF. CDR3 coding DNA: TGTGCCACCAGTGACAGGCAGGGGGCGAACTATGGCTACACCTTC.

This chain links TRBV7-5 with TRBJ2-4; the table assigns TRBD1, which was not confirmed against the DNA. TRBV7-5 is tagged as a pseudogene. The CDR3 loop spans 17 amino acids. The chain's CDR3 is CARSLVFAQVAKNIQYF. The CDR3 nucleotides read TGTGCCAGAAGCTTAGTATTTGCACAAGTAGCCAAAAACATTCAGTACTTC.

CDR3 nucleotides: TGTGCCAGCAGCTTAGCGTCAGGCAATGAGCAGTTCTTC. Translation gives CASSLASGNEQFF. The V gene is TRBV7-8, the J gene TRBJ2-1, with D unresolved. This CDR3 is built from 13 residues. Trimming cost V 0 bases and J 6 bases, with 6 bases left between them. Looked up from germline, CDR1 is SGHVS and CDR2 is FQNEAQ.

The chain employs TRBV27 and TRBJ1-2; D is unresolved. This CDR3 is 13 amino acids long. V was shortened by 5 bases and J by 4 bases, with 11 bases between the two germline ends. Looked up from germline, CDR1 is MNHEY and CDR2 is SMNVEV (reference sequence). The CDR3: CASSAGLGYGYTF. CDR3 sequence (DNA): TGTGCCAGCAGTGCTGGACTAGGCTATGGCTACACCTTC.